This TCR beta chain derives from a study of blood T cell repertoires in COVID-19 (dated by TCRdb to about 2020). Notes on the research overall: Samples covering the acute and convalescent phases of COVID-19 were provided by collaborators in the United States, Italy and Spain. A de-identified subject ID, COVID-19 status, age in years and sex were almost always included in the sample metadata. The repertoires were released in a freely available public database intended as a resource for research on the immune response to SARS-CoV-2. Where available, HLA class I and class II types were obtained from metadata supplied by the sample provider rather than from assay-based typing. Deeply sampled blood TCRbeta repertoires from subjects exposed to, actively infected with, or recovered from COVID-19 were included in the dataset. The material from the prospective study consisted of cDNA or gDNA derived from T cells, B-cell-depleted T cells, or PBMCs. Samples came from the ongoing ImmuneRACE study (first 160 participants) plus 1,254 subjects from 6 global collaborators.

Remarks on this clone: Its target antigen remains unknown. Base qualities are not provided; no much larger clone lies one nucleotide away.

Overall study results and their limits: The quantity of clinical and demographic metadata differed by source and by participant and was supplied without curation.

The CDR3, from cysteine to phenylalanine, totals 12 residues. Left in the record is the CDR3 DNA by itself, 36 bases read in frame from the first base. Between the V and J ends, shortened by 6 bases and 6 bases respectively, the junction contains 11 bases. The germline V gene sets CDR1 to SNHLY and CDR2 to FYNNEI. One collaborating source in Seattle enrolled patients during active infection and followed them longitudinally through the course of disease. Each collaborating institution followed its own protocols to collect whole blood in K2EDTA tubes. For TCRbeta analysis, collaborators shipped samples in one of three forms: frozen whole blood, isolated PBMCs, or DNA extracted from either of those sample types. The immunoSEQ Assay, a bias-controlled multiplex PCR, was used to amplify TCRbeta CDR3 regions from genomic DNA. As for the authors' bioinformatics: The number of nucleated cells in each sample was estimated from the amplification of reference gene primers within the assay. To quantify the absolute abundance of each unique TCRbeta CDR3 rearrangement, sequence reads were collapsed and filtered. For each sample, productive Simpson clonality was calculated as the square root of Simpson's diversity index across productive rearrangements. Here the immuneACCESS table is served through TCRdb, limited to in-frame sequences with V and J called. Missing clones are a known gap in these copies; in checked studies unresolved V genes cover under half, and the rest lacks a known reason. That table is the source of V, J and clone size, and D and trimming were worked out from the DNA. The sample table lists more than 350,000 clones, around 87% of them with a count of one. The ten top clones hold about 10% of the sample.

The sequence was collected from a woman aged 30 to 39 with COVID-19, enrolled during active disease. The chain uses TRBV2 and TRBJ1-2; no D gene is confidently identified. The sequenced sample consisted of peripheral blood. In nucleotides, the sequence is TGTGCCAGCAGAAGGGAGGATAATGGCTACACCTTC. This encodes CASRREDNGYTF.